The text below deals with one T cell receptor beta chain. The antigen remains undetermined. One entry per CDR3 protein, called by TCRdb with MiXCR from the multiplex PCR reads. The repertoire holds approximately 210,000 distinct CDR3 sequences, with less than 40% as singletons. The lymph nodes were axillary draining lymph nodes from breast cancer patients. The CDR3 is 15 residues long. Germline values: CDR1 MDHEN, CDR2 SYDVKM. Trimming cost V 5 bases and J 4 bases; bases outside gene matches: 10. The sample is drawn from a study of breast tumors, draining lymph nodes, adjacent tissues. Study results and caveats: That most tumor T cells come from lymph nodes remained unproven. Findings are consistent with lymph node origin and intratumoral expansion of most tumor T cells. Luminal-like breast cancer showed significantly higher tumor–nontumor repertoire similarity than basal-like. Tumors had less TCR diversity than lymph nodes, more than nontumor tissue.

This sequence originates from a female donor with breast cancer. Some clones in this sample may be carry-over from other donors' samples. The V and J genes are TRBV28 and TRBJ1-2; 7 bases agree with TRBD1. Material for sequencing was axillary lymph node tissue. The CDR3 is CASSVGQAAIYGYTF. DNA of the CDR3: TGTGCCAGCAGTGTTGGACAGGCTGCTATCTATGGCTACACCTTC.